The subject of this entry is one TCR beta chain. Its antigen is still unknown. Sequencing targeted expressed TCRB transcripts, as all isolated RNA had been reverse transcribed. Assay: immunoSEQ multiplex PCR; the TCRdb copy retains only in-frame clones and omits some. In the table there are hundreds of thousands of clones, roughly 31% of which are singletons. Every donor provided one heparinised blood draw, which averaged approximately 120 mL. The data originate from a study of beta chain features in type 1 diabetes. Study conclusions and caveats: For patients, the naive, central memory and Treg TCRB repertoires appeared more alike than for healthy donors.

The CDR3 runs to 13 residues. CDR1 ENHRY and CDR2 SYGVKD come from the germline V gene. Between the trimmed V and J ends, which lost 5 bases and 1 base, there was a span of 9 bases. The chain employs TRBV10-3 and TRBJ2-7; D may be TRBD1 (6 bases). The material sequenced was naive CD4+ T cells from blood. This receptor was taken from a man in his late teens or twenties in good health. The CDR3 DNA reads as TGTGCCATCAGTAGACAGGCGTCCTACGAGCAGTACTTC. This codes for CAISRQASYEQYF.